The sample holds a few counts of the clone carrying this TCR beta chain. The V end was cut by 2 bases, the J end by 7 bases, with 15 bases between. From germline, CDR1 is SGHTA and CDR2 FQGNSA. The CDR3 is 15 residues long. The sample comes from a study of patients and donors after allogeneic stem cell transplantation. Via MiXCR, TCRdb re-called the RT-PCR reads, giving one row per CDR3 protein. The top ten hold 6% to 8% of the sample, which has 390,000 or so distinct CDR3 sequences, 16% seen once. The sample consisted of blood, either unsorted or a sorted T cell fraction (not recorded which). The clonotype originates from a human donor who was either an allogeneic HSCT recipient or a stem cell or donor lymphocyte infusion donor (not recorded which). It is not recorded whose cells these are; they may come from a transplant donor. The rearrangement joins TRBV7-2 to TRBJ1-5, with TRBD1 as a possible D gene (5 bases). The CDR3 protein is CASSLSRGAGQPQHF. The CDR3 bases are TGTGCCAGCAGCTTATCTCGGGGCGCGGGACAGCCCCAGCATTTT.